This entry is about one T cell receptor (beta chain). These data come from a study of T cell responses to AZD1222 COVID-19 vaccine. Clones were read by immunoSEQ multiplex PCR, and TCRdb kept only the in-frame ones, dropping some. Among under 30,000 clones, around 92% were seen once, and the ten largest hold 6.5% to 9%. The germline V and J ends were trimmed by 5 bases and 1 base, with 13 bases remaining between them. The CDR3 loop spans 15 amino acids. The germline V gene encodes CDR1 MNHNY and CDR2 SVGAGI (reference sequence). V and J are TRBV6-6 and TRBJ2-3; no reliable D call. The source was peripheral blood, collected 28 days after the second AZD1222 dose. The origin of this receptor is an adult who received the AZD1222 COVID-19 vaccine. The CDR3 loop is CASSALNQGTDTQYF. CDR3 DNA: TGTGCCAGCAGTGCCCTGAATCAGGGCACAGATACGCAGTATTTT.